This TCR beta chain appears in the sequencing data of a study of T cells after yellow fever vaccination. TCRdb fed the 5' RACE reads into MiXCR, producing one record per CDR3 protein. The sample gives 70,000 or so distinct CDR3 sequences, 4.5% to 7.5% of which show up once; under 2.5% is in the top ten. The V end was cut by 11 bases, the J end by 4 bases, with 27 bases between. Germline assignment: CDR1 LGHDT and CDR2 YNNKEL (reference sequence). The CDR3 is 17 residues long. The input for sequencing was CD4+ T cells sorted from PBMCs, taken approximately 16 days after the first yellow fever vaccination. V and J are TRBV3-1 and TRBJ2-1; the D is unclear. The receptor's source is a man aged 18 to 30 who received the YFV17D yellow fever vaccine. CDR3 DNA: TGTGCCTGCTCCCAAGGTCCCACCTTGGGGTCATACAATGAGCAGTTCTTC. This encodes CACSQGPTLGSYNEQFF.